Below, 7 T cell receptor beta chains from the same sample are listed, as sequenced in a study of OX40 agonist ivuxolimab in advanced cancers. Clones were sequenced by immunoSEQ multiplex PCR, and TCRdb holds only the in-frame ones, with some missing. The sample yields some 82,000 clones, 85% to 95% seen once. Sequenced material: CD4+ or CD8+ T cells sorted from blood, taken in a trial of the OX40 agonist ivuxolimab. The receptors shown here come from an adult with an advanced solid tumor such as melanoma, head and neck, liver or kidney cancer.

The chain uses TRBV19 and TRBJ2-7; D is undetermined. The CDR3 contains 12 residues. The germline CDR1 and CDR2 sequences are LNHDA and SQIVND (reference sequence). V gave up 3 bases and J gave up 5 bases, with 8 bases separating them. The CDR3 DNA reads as TGTGCCAGTAGTATTGGTGAGAACGAGCAGTACTTC. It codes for CASSIGENEQYF. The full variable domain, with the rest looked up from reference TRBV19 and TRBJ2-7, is DGGITQSPKYLFRKEGQNVTLSCEQNLNHDAMYWYRQDPGQGLRLIYYSQIVNDFQKGDIAEGYSVSREKKESFPLTVTSAQKNPTAFYLCASSIGENEQYFGPGTRLTVT.

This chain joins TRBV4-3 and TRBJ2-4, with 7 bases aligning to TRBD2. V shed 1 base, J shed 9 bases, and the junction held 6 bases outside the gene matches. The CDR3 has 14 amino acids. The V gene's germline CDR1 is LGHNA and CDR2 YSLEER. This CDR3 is CASSQGLAGGIQYF. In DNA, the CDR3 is TGCGCCAGCAGCCAAGGACTAGCCGGGGGCATTCAGTACTTC.

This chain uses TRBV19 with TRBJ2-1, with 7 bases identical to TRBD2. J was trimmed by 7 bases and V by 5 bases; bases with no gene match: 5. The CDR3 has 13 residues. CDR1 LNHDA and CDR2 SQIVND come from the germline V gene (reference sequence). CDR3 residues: CASSGISGNEQFF. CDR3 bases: TGTGCCAGTAGTGGTATTAGCGGGAATGAGCAGTTCTTC.

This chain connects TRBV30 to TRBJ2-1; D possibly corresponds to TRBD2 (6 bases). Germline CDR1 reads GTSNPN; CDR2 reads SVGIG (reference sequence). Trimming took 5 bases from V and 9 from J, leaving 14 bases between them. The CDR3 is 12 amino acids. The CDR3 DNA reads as TGTGCCTGGGAGCTCGGCGGGGCTGAGCAGTTCTTC. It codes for CAWELGGAEQFF.

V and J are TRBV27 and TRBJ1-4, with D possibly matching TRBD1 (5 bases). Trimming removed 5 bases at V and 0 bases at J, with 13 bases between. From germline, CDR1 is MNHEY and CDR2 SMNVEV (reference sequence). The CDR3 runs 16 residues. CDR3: CASSHEGRATNEKLFF. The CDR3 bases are TGTGCCAGCAGTCATGAGGGGAGGGCAACTAATGAAAAACTGTTTTTT.

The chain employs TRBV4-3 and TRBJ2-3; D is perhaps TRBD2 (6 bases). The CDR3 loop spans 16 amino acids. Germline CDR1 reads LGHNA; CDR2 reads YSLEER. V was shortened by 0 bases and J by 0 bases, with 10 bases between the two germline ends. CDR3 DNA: TGCGCCAGCAGCCAAGATGCGGGACCTAGCACAGATACGCAGTATTTT. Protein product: CASSQDAGPSTDTQYF.

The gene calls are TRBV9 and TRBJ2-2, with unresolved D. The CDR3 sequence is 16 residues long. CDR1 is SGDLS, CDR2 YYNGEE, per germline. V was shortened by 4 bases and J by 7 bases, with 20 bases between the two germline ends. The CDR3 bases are TGTGCCAGCAGCTCAACAGACCCCGATGGTATCGGGGAGCTGTTTTTT. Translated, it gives CASSSTDPDGIGELFF.